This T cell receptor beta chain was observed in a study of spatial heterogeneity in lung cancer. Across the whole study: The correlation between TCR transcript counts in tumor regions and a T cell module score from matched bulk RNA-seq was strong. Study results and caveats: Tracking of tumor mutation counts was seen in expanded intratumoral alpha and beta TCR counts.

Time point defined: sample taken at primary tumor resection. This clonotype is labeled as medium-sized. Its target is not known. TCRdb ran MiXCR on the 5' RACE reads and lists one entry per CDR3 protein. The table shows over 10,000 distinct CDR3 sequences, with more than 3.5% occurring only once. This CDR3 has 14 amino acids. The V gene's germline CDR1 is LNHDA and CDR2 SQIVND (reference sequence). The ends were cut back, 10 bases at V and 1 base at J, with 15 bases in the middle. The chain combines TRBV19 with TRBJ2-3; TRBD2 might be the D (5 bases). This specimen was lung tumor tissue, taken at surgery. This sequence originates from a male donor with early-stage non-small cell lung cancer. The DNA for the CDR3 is TGTGCCACCCTGGACTCGCACCGCACAGATACGCAGTATTTT. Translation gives CATLDSHRTDTQYF.